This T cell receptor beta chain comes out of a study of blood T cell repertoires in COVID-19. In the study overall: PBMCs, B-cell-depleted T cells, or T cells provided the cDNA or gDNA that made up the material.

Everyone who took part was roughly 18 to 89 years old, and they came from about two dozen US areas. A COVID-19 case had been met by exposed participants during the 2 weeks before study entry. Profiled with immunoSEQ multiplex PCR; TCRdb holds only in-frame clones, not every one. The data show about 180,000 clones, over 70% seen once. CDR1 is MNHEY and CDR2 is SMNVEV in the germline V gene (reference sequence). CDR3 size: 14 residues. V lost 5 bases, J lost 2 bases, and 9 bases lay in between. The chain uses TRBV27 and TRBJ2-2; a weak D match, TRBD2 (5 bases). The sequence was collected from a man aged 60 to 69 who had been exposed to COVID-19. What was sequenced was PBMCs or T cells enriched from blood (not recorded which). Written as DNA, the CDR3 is TGTGCCAGCAGTCTGGGGAGTAACACCGGGGAGCTGTTTTTT. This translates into CASSLGSNTGELFF.